The rows below give T cell receptor beta chains drawn from one sample of a study of multiple sclerosis patients with progressive multifocal leukoencephalopathy. The repertoire was sequenced with immunoSEQ multiplex PCR; TCRdb's copy has only in-frame clones and lacks some. The top ten hold 3% to 3.5% of the sample, which has 25,000 to 35,000 clones, roughly 84% seen once. The sample here was PBMCs, taken from a patient treated with natalizumab. The origin of the receptors is a human donor with progressive multifocal leukoencephalopathy. The CDR3 runs from the conserved cysteine through the conserved F or W. A D gene is named only where the DNA matches it firmly. Clone sizes are given selectively: once, few, many, or a class where the clone is expanded.

J | V | size | D | CDR3 | DNA
TRBJ2-7 | TRBV28 | once | . | CASSFRQDDYEQYF | TGTGCCAGCAGTTTCCGCCAGGACGACTACGAGCAGTACTTC
TRBJ2-7 | TRBV6-6 | . | TRBD1 | CASSNPTGSLYEQYF | TGTGCCAGCAGTAACCCGACAGGGTCCCTCTACGAGCAGTACTTC
TRBJ1-1 | TRBV5-6 | . | TRBD1 | CASSGETGANTEAFF | TGTGCCAGCAGCGGCGAAACAGGGGCGAACACTGAAGCTTTCTTT
TRBJ2-1 | TRBV5-4 | . | . | CASTRIGLLNEQFF | TGTGCCAGCACCCGAATCGGGCTCCTCAATGAGCAGTTCTTC
TRBJ2-7 | TRBV19 | . | . | CASSIGTPGEQYF | TGTGCCAGTAGTATTGGCACCCCAGGGGAGCAGTACTTC
TRBJ2-1 | TRBV5-1 | . | . | CASSWRQDRGEQFF | TGCGCCAGCAGCTGGCGACAGGATCGGGGTGAGCAGTTCTTC
TRBJ2-1 | TRBV6-5 | . | TRBD2 | CASSTPPGAGGGQFF | TGTGCCAGCAGTACCCCCCCGGGAGCAGGCGGGGGGCAGTTCTTC
TRBJ1-1 | TRBV6-5 | . | . | CASSAGTLDTEAFF | TGTGCCAGCAGTGCGGGGACTTTGGACACTGAAGCTTTCTTT
TRBJ2-4 | TRBV7-2 | . | TRBD2 | CASSLPGLASSKNIQYF | TGTGCCAGCAGCTTACCCGGACTAGCCTCGTCCAAAAACATTCAGTACTTC
TRBJ2-7 | TRBV28 | . | . | CASSLPRTVIYEQYF | TGTGCCAGCAGTTTACCTAGGACGGTGATCTACGAGCAGTACTTC
TRBJ2-7 | TRBV27 | . | . | CASSTSTGPYEQYF | TGTGCCAGCAGTACCTCGACAGGCCCCTACGAGCAGTACTTC
TRBJ1-6 | TRBV4-1 | once | . | CASSQGDMGNSPLHF | TGCGCCAGCAGCCAAGGGGACATGGGCAATTCACCCCTCCACTTT
TRBJ2-1 | TRBV19 | . | . | CASSKGTALYNEQFF | TGTGCCAGTAGTAAAGGGACCGCCTTATACAATGAGCAGTTCTTC
TRBJ2-1 | TRBV7-9 | . | TRBD2 | CASSPRGVREGQWNEQFF | TGTGCCAGCAGCCCTCGCGGCGTACGGGAGGGCCAATGGAATGAGCAGTTCTTC
TRBJ2-6 | TRBV6-1 | . | . | CASSEQSSGANVLTF | TGTGCCAGCAGTGAACAGTCCTCTGGGGCCAACGTCCTGACTTTC
TRBJ1-1 | TRBV5-1 | . | . | CASSLVTWPIGVGAFF | TGCGCCAGCAGCTTGGTGACGTGGCCAATCGGAGTCGGAGCTTTCTTT
TRBJ1-5 | TRBV4-1 | . | TRBD1 | CASSQGATGNQPQHF | TGCGCCAGCAGCCAAGGCGCGACAGGGAATCAGCCCCAGCATTTT
TRBJ2-1 | TRBV29-1 | . | . | CSGTAGLNEQFF | TGCAGCGGGACAGCGGGACTCAATGAGCAGTTCTTC
TRBJ1-5 | TRBV14 | . | TRBD1 | CASSRTGGEPQHF | TGTGCCAGCAGCCGGACAGGGGGTGAGCCCCAGCATTTT
TRBJ1-1 | TRBV4-2 | . | TRBD1 | CASSQDTGTGFEAFF | TGTGCCAGCAGCCAGGACACCGGGACAGGCTTTGAAGCTTTCTTT
TRBJ2-7 | TRBV27 | once | TRBD2 | CASSPGLAGYEQYF | TGTGCCAGCAGCCCCGGGTTAGCGGGGTACGAGCAGTACTTC
TRBJ1-1 | TRBV5-6 | . | . | CASTTIGGALTEAFF | TGTGCCAGCACCACTATCGGGGGGGCTTTAACTGAAGCTTTCTTT
TRBJ2-7 | TRBV7-2 | . | . | CASSLKARAYSYEQYF | TGTGCCAGCAGCTTAAAGGCCAGGGCTTACTCCTACGAGCAGTACTTC
TRBJ2-5 | TRBV20-1 | . | . | CSTPSQETQYF | TGCAGTACCCCCAGCCAAGAGACCCAGTACTTC
TRBJ2-7 | TRBV11-2 | . | . | CASSLVVYEQYF | TGTGCCAGCAGCTTAGTTGTTTACGAGCAGTACTTC
TRBJ1-2 | TRBV2 | . | . | CASALKRGGGYTF | TGTGCCAGCGCACTGAAGAGGGGCGGTGGCTACACCTTC
TRBJ1-2 | TRBV6-5 | . | . | CASSSGVGGGYTF | TGTGCCAGCAGTTCCGGTGTGGGTGGGGGCTACACCTTC
TRBJ2-4 | TRBV5-4 | . | . | CASSLAGGRGAKNIQYF | TGTGCCAGCAGCTTGGCCGGGGGACGCGGAGCCAAAAACATTCAGTACTTC
TRBJ1-2 | TRBV5-1 | . | TRBD1 | CASSPQGADYGYTF | TGCGCCAGCAGTCCTCAGGGGGCGGATTATGGCTACACCTTC
TRBJ1-2 | TRBV7-9 | . | . | CASSFSGSIYDGYTF | TGTGCCAGCAGCTTTTCGGGCAGTATCTATGATGGCTACACCTTC
TRBJ2-1 | TRBV5-6 | . | . | CASSLVSYNEQFF | TGTGCCAGCAGCTTGGTCTCCTACAATGAGCAGTTCTTC
TRBJ1-5 | TRBV6-1 | . | TRBD1 | CASILATGKNQPQHF | TGTGCCAGCATCCTGGCGACAGGGAAAAATCAGCCCCAGCATTTT
TRBJ1-5 | TRBV7-8 | . | . | CASSLEQLSNQPQHF | TGTGCCAGCAGCTTAGAGCAGTTAAGCAATCAGCCCCAGCATTTT
TRBJ2-1 | TRBV5-4 | . | . | CASSLPASLYNEQFF | TGTGCCAGCAGCTTACCGGCTAGCCTATACAATGAGCAGTTCTTC
TRBJ2-7 | TRBV7-2 | . | TRBD2 | CASSSTSGVYEQYF | TGTGCCAGCAGCTCGACTAGCGGGGTCTACGAGCAGTACTTC
TRBJ2-7 | TRBV7-2 | . | . | CASSPPRYEQYF | TGTGCCAGCAGCCCCCCCCGGTACGAGCAGTACTTC
TRBJ1-2 | TRBV6-1 | . | . | CASSERHGGPAAFNYGYTF | TGTGCCAGCAGTGAAAGGCACGGTGGGCCCGCCGCCTTCAACTATGGCTACACCTTC
TRBJ1-2 | TRBV13 | . | . | CASSSRVISYGYTF | TGTGCCAGCAGCTCCAGGGTAATCTCCTATGGCTACACCTTC
TRBJ1-1 | TRBV6-6 | . | . | CASSYLSSGNTEAFF | TGTGCCAGCAGTTACCTTAGCTCGGGAAACACTGAAGCTTTCTTT
TRBJ2-5 | TRBV4-2 | . | TRBD2 | CASSRYETSGETQYF | TGTGCCAGCAGCCGATATGAGACTAGCGGAGAGACCCAGTACTTC
TRBJ2-1 | TRBV18 | . | TRBD2 | CASSLQLAGRGNEQFF | TGTGCCAGCTCACTCCAATTAGCGGGGAGAGGCAATGAGCAGTTCTTC
TRBJ2-5 | TRBV7-2 | . | . | CASSPTPPGSGKETQYF | TGTGCCAGCAGCCCAACCCCCCCTGGTAGCGGTAAAGAGACCCAGTACTTC
TRBJ1-1 | TRBV7-3 | . | TRBD1 | CASSRDRGPAAEAFF | TGTGCCAGCAGCCGGGACAGGGGCCCCGCGGCTGAAGCTTTCTTT
TRBJ2-1 | TRBV7-2 | . | TRBD2 | CASTSGGSSSYNEQFF | TGTGCCAGCACCTCCGGGGGGTCGAGCTCCTACAATGAGCAGTTCTTC
TRBJ2-5 | TRBV27 | . | . | CASSVGVFPETQYF | TGTGCCAGCAGTGTGGGAGTTTTCCCAGAGACCCAGTACTTC
TRBJ1-3 | TRBV28 | . | . | CASRTGGASGNTIYF | TGTGCCAGCAGGACCGGGGGGGCCTCTGGAAACACCATATATTTT
TRBJ1-2 | TRBV6-5 | . | TRBD1 | CASSWTGINGYTF | TGTGCCAGCAGTTGGACAGGGATAAATGGCTACACCTTC
TRBJ2-3 | TRBV6-5 | . | TRBD2 | CASRTSGTTDTQYF | TGTGCCAGCAGGACTAGCGGGACGACAGATACGCAGTATTTT
TRBJ1-2 | TRBV7-2 | . | . | CASSLATAYGYTF | TGTGCCAGCAGCTTAGCCACAGCCTATGGCTACACCTTC
TRBJ2-7 | TRBV27 | . | TRBD1 | CASSSTPGQVISYEQYF | TGTGCCAGCAGTTCTACGCCGGGACAGGTTATCTCCTACGAGCAGTACTTC
TRBJ1-5 | TRBV7-9 | . | . | CASSLVGSSNQPQHF | TGTGCCAGCAGCTTAGTCGGGTCCAGCAATCAGCCCCAGCATTTT
TRBJ1-4 | TRBV27 | . | TRBD1 | CASTPLGQGNEKLFF | TGTGCCAGCACCCCGCTGGGACAGGGGAATGAAAAACTGTTTTTT
TRBJ2-2 | TRBV21-1 | . | . | CQTRSTGELFF | TGTCAAACCCGTTCCACCGGGGAGCTGTTTTTT
TRBJ1-2 | TRBV19 | once | . | CASSIRPEGGQHGYTF | TGTGCCAGTAGTATAAGACCCGAGGGAGGGCAACATGGCTACACCTTC
TRBJ1-2 | TRBV7-2 | . | . | CASSLVLQYGYTF | TGTGCCAGCAGCTTAGTACTTCAGTATGGCTACACCTTC
TRBJ1-1 | TRBV4-3 | . | TRBD1 | CASSLRQGRGRDTEAFF | TGCGCCAGCAGCCTGCGACAGGGAAGAGGTAGGGACACTGAAGCTTTCTTT
TRBJ1-1 | TRBV30 | . | TRBD1 | CAWSVIGRGRAVVAFF | TGTGCCTGGAGTGTTATAGGCAGGGGGAGAGCCGTGGTGGCTTTCTTT
TRBJ2-1 | TRBV12-5 | . | . | CASGLGGVEQFF | TGTGCTAGTGGTTTGGGAGGGGTCGAGCAGTTCTTC
TRBJ1-2 | TRBV6-1 | . | . | CASSVTYDYGYTF | TGTGCCAGCAGTGTTACCTATGACTATGGCTACACCTTC
TRBJ1-1 | TRBV6-5 | . | TRBD1 | CASSYSGQGDTEAFF | TGTGCCAGCAGTTACTCGGGACAGGGAGACACTGAAGCTTTCTTT